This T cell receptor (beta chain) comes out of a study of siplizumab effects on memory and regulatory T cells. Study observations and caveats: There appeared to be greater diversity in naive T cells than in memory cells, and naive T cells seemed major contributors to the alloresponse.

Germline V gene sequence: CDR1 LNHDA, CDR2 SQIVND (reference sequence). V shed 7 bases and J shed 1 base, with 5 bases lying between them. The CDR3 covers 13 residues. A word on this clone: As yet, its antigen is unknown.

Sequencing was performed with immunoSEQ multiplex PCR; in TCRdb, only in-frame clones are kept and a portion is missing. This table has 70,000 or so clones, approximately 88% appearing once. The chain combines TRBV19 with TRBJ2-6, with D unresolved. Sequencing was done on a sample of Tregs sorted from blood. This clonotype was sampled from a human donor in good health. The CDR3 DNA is TGTGCCAGTATCGATTCTGGGGCCAACGTCCTGACTTTC. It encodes CASIDSGANVLTF. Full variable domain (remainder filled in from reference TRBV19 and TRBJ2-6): DGGITQSPKYLFRKEGQNVTLSCEQNLNHDAMYWYRQDPGQGLRLIYYSQIVNDFQKGDIAEGYSVSREKKESFPLTVTSAQKNPTAFYLCASIDSGANVLTFGAGSRLTVL.